One and the same sample provided the 14 T cell receptor beta chains below, sequenced in a study of CXCR4 blockade with PD-1 therapy in pancreatic cancer. Some clones are missing from TCRdb's copy, which holds only in-frame ones; the method was immunoSEQ multiplex PCR. The table lists nearly 6,000 clones, 35% to 45% of them singletons. What was sequenced was tumor tissue. Receptors originate from a human donor with pancreatic ductal adenocarcinoma.

The genes are TRBV5-1 and TRBJ2-1; TRBD2 matches 8 bases. CDR3 length: 17 amino acids. V shed 0 bases, J shed 3 bases, and the junction held 8 bases outside the gene matches. Germline CDR1 is SGHRS and CDR2 is YFSETQ. CDR3 sequence reads: CASSLAGREGRYNEQFF. The CDR3, as DNA: TGCGCCAGCAGCTTGGCCGGCCGGGAGGGGCGCTACAATGAGCAGTTCTTC.

The gene calls are TRBV15 and TRBJ2-7; TRBD1 might be the D (5 bases). The germline V gene has CDR1 LNHNV and CDR2 YYDKDF (reference sequence). This CDR3 region has 14 residues. Trimming cost V 0 bases and J 2 bases, with 8 bases left between them. The CDR3: CATSREQAAYEQYF. Written as DNA, the CDR3 is TGTGCCACCAGCAGAGAACAGGCGGCCTACGAGCAGTACTTC.

The chain combines TRBV19 with TRBJ2-2; TRBD2 aligns across 7 bases. V lost 3 bases, J lost 4 bases, and 11 bases stayed unmatched. The germline V gene encodes CDR1 LNHDA and CDR2 SQIVND (reference sequence). This CDR3 spans 17 amino acids. CDR3 bases: TGTGCCAGTAGTATCCCCTTGGCTAGCGGAGTCACCGGGGAGCTGTTTTTT. Protein product: CASSIPLASGVTGELFF. The full variable domain, completed using reference TRBV19 and TRBJ2-2, is DGGITQSPKYLFRKEGQNVTLSCEQNLNHDAMYWYRQDPGQGLRLIYYSQIVNDFQKGDIAEGYSVSREKKESFPLTVTSAQKNPTAFYLCASSIPLASGVTGELFFGEGSRLTVL.

The CDR3 loop reads CASSTHGNTEAFF. The CDR3 DNA reads TGTGCCAGCAGCACGCACGGGAACACTGAAGCTTTCTTT. The chain recombines TRBV2 with TRBJ1-1; D is uncertain. Trimming cost V 6 bases and J 1 base, with 9 bases left between them. The CDR3 has 13 amino acids. Germline-derived CDR1 and CDR2 are SNHLY and FYNNEI.

This clone was found a few times. This chain uses TRBV19 with TRBJ1-1, with 7 bases lining up with TRBD1. J was trimmed by 3 bases and V by 7 bases; bases with no gene match: 5. Germline V CDR1 and CDR2: LNHDA, SQIVND (reference sequence). The length of the CDR3 is 13 residues. CDR3 bases: TGTGCCAGTAATGCCGACAGGGACACTGAAGCTTTCTTT. This sequence encodes CASNADRDTEAFF.

The chain couples TRBV18 to TRBJ2-7; D remains ambiguous. The CDR3 consists of 14 residues. Germline CDR1 KGHSH, CDR2 LQKENI. Trimming stripped 3 bases from V and 2 bases from J, with 11 bases between. The CDR3 nucleotides read TGTGCCAGCTCACCGAAGCAGCTAACCTACGAGCAGTACTTC. Translated: CASSPKQLTYEQYF. Full variable domain (outside the CDR3, taken from reference TRBV18 and TRBJ2-7): NAGVMQNPRHLVRRRGQEARLRCSPMKGHSHVYWYRQLPEEGLKFMVYLQKENIIDESGMPKERFSAEFPKEGPSILRIQQVVRGDSAAYFCASSPKQLTYEQYFGPGTRLTVT.

The V call is TRBV18, the J call TRBJ2-7, with D perhaps TRBD1 (5 bases). The CDR3 consists of 12 residues. Germline lookup yields CDR1 KGHSH and CDR2 LQKENI. Trimming took 3 bases from V and 7 from J, leaving 10 bases between them. The CDR3 DNA reads TGTGCCAGCTCACCTCAGGGAAGGGAGCAGTACTTC. It encodes CASSPQGREQYF.

This clone was seen more than once but under ten times. This chain joins TRBV19 and TRBJ1-1, with 10 positions matching TRBD1. CDR3 length equals 13 residues. J lost 7 bases, V lost 5 bases, and 4 bases had no gene match. CDR1 and CDR2 from the germline V gene are LNHDA and SQIVND (reference sequence). In DNA, the CDR3 is TGTGCCAGTAGTGACAGGGGGCTTGGTGAAGCTTTCTTT. This codes for CASSDRGLGEAFF.

This clone is medium-sized (0.01 to 0.1%) within its sample. V and J are TRBV11-3 and TRBJ2-3, with TRBD2 matching over 7 bases. V lost 3 bases and J lost 4; bases outside the gene matches: 7. This CDR3 is built from 15 residues. The V gene's germline CDR1 is SGHNT and CDR2 YENEEA. CDR3 coding DNA: TGTGCCAGCAGCTTGGGCGGGAGAGGCTCAGATACGCAGTATTTT. Translated: CASSLGGRGSDTQYF.

The genes are TRBV18 and TRBJ2-3; D unresolved. Germline V CDR1 and CDR2: KGHSH, LQKENI. This CDR3 region has 13 residues. Trimming cost V 4 bases and J 1 base, with 6 bases left between them. CDR3 in DNA: TGTGCCAGCTCACGCGGAGGCACAGATACGCAGTATTTT. Translation: CASSRGGTDTQYF.

The chain has TRBV10-3 and TRBJ2-5; D uncertain. The V gene's germline CDR1 is ENHRY and CDR2 SYGVKD. CDR3 size: 14 residues. Between the trimmed V and J ends, which lost 0 bases and 4 bases, there was a span of 9 bases. The CDR3 coding sequence is TGTGCCATCAGTGAGTCTTACCGAGGAGAGACCCAGTACTTC. Its translation is CAISESYRGETQYF.

The chain is built from TRBV11-3 and TRBJ2-3; 8 nucleotides agree with TRBD1. CDR1 and CDR2 (germline): SGHNT, YENEEA. This CDR3 contains 15 residues. V gave up 3 bases and J gave up 3 bases; unmatched junction bases: 5. CDR3 in amino acids: CASSFSGGSTDTQYF. Here the CDR3 DNA reads TGTGCCAGCAGCTTTTCAGGGGGCAGTACAGATACGCAGTATTTT.

This chain joins TRBV6-8 and TRBJ1-4; maybe TRBD1 (6 bases). The CDR3 runs to 16 residues. Germline V gene lookup returns CDR1 MNHGY and CDR2 SAAAGT. The V end lost 5 bases, the J end lost 3 bases, and 16 bases lay between the germline ends. The CDR3 coding sequence is TGTGCCAGCAGTGCCAAAACAGGGCGGGCTAATGAAAAACTGTTTTTT. Protein sequence: CASSAKTGRANEKLFF.

This clone showed up just a few times. The chain employs TRBV11-3 and TRBJ2-1; 11 bases map to TRBD2. V shed 4 bases, J shed 10 bases, and the junction held 18 bases outside the gene matches. CDR1 SGHNT and CDR2 YENEEA come from the germline V gene. This CDR3 region has 18 residues. Here the CDR3 reads CASSSYRVGWLAGGEQFF. Written as DNA, the CDR3 is TGTGCCAGCAGCTCCTACAGGGTAGGGTGGCTAGCGGGAGGAGAGCAGTTCTTC.